The 21 T cell receptor beta chains in this list originate from one sample, sequenced in a study of cytomegalovirus exposure and HLA in healthy donors. The study ran its PCR with 60 Vbeta and 13 Jbeta primers. The table came from immunoSEQ multiplex PCR; TCRdb's copy has only in-frame clones and leaves some out. The sample yields about 130,000 clones, of which the top ten take up just under 2%. The specimen was PBMCs. The receptors derive from an older woman in good health and CMV-seronegative.

The chain combines TRBV7-9 with TRBJ1-1; the match to TRBD1 covers 9 bases. The germline gives CDR1 SEHNR, CDR2 FQNEAQ (reference sequence). V lost 0 bases, J lost 8 bases, and 4 bases stayed unmatched. The CDR3 contains 14 residues. Here the CDR3 reads CASSLAAGTGEAFF. Here the CDR3 DNA reads TGTGCCAGCAGCTTAGCGGCCGGGACAGGGGAAGCTTTCTTT.

The gene calls are TRBV10-3 and TRBJ2-7, with 14 positions matching TRBD2. There are 14 residues in the CDR3. V shed 4 bases and J 5 bases; nucleotides not matched to a gene: 1. Germline V lookup: CDR1 ENHRY, CDR2 SYGVKD. This CDR3 is CAISGTSGGNEQYF. The CDR3 nucleotides are TGTGCCATCAGTGGGACTAGCGGGGGGAACGAGCAGTACTTC.

V usage is TRBV4-1 and J usage is TRBJ2-1; 7 bases map to TRBD2. CDR3 length equals 15 residues. Losses at the gene ends were 1 base for V and 5 bases for J; bases not matched to a gene: 5. Germline values: CDR1 MGHRA, CDR2 YSYEKL. The CDR3 nucleotides are TGCGCCAGCAGCCAAGTTTGGACTAGAGACAATGAGCAGTTCTTC. Protein sequence: CASSQVWTRDNEQFF.

The chain is built from TRBV27 and TRBJ2-7; tentatively, D is TRBD2 (6 bases). The V and J ends lost 4 bases and 7 bases respectively, with 23 bases between them. CDR3 length: 16 residues. The germline gives CDR1 MNHEY, CDR2 SMNVEV (reference sequence). CDR3 nucleotide sequence: TGTGCCAGCAGTTCCCCCTCGGGGGACCTCCGGGGGGAGCAGTACTTC. Its translation is CASSSPSGDLRGEQYF.

The rearrangement links TRBV11-2 to TRBJ1-3, with TRBD1 matching over 9 bases. The J segment lost 0 bases and the V segment lost 4 bases, leaving 10 bases of the junction unmatched. There are 18 residues in the CDR3. Germline loops: CDR1 SGHAT, CDR2 FQNNGV. DNA of the CDR3: TGTGCCAGCAGCTCTCAGGCCGGGACAGGGATCTCTGGAAACACCATATATTTT. Residues: CASSSQAGTGISGNTIYF.

The genes are TRBV28 and TRBJ2-7, with 7 bases identical to TRBD2. The CDR3 is made up of 14 amino acids. With V trimmed by 7 bases and J by 0 bases, 6 bases remained unmatched. Germline V lookup: CDR1 MDHEN, CDR2 SYDVKM. The DNA for the CDR3 is TGTGCCAGCAAAAACGGGGGGAGCTCCTACGAGCAGTACTTC. It translates to CASKNGGSSYEQYF.

This sequence joins TRBV11-2 and TRBJ1-5, with TRBD1 as a possible D gene (5 bases). This CDR3 is 13 amino acids long. V was cut by 2 bases and J by 5 bases, with 7 bases left in between. Germline lookup yields CDR1 SGHAT and CDR2 FQNNGV. The chain's CDR3 is CASSLSTDQPQHF. The CDR3 bases are TGTGCCAGCAGCTTATCGACAGATCAGCCCCAGCATTTT.

V is TRBV11-2 and J is TRBJ1-3; tentative D call: TRBD1 (5 bases). With 1 base removed from V and 2 bases from J, the gap between germline ends came to 12 bases. Per germline, CDR1 SGHAT and CDR2 FQNNGV. This CDR3 has 16 amino acids. CDR3 sequence (DNA): TGTGCCAGCAGCTTAGGTTTACAGGTGGCTGGAAACACCATATATTTT. It specifies CASSLGLQVAGNTIYF.

The chain employs TRBV5-1 and TRBJ2-1; 8 bases are shared with TRBD2. The CDR3 sequence is 17 residues long. J gave up 4 bases and V 3 bases, and 12 bases lay outside the gene matches. Looked up from germline, CDR1 is SGHRS and CDR2 is YFSETQ. CDR3 bases: TGCGCCAGCAGCTACGGTCACACGGGAGGGTCTTACAATGAGCAGTTCTTC. Its protein product is CASSYGHTGGSYNEQFF.

The V call is TRBV25-1, the J call TRBJ2-3; D is undetermined. The CDR3 totals 16 residues. V was trimmed by 3 bases and J by 1 base, leaving 14 bases between them. Per the germline V gene, CDR1 is MGHDK and CDR2 is SYGVNS. CDR3 residues: CASSDSPRLRTDTQYF. The CDR3 nucleotides read TGTGCCAGCAGTGACTCACCCCGACTCCGCACAGATACGCAGTATTTT.

V and J are TRBV5-4 and TRBJ1-1; a possible D gene is TRBD1 (5 bases). Per germline, CDR1 SGHNT and CDR2 YYREEE (reference sequence). V lost 3 bases to trimming and J lost 3 bases, with 9 bases between them. CDR3 length: 13 residues. The CDR3 sequence: CASSSNRHTEAFF. In DNA, the CDR3 is TGTGCCAGCAGCTCGAACAGGCACACTGAAGCTTTCTTT.

This sequence joins TRBV10-3 and TRBJ1-1; weak D call: TRBD1 (5 bases). This CDR3 has 14 residues. Trimming stripped 5 bases from V and 7 bases from J, with 17 bases between. Per the germline V gene, CDR1 is ENHRY and CDR2 is SYGVKD. The CDR3 region is CAISLTENSLEAFF. CDR3 nucleotides: TGTGCCATCAGTCTGACAGAAAACAGCCTTGAAGCTTTCTTT.

The chain carries TRBV5-1 and TRBJ1-3; perhaps TRBD1 as D (6 bases). CDR1 and CDR2 (germline): SGHRS, YFSETQ. The CDR3 totals 14 residues. V was clipped by 4 bases and J by 6 bases, with 14 bases between them. In DNA, the CDR3 is TGCGCCAGCAGCACCCCGGACAGCAAAAACACCATATATTTT. Translated, it gives CASSTPDSKNTIYF.

The genes are TRBV30 and TRBJ1-1; tentatively, D is TRBD1 (6 bases). This CDR3 spans 14 amino acids. The V gene's germline CDR1 is GTSNPN and CDR2 SVGIG (reference sequence). The V end lost 0 bases, the J end lost 6 bases, and 14 bases lay between the germline ends. The CDR3 loop reads CAWSVPQGAPEAFF. The CDR3, as DNA: TGTGCCTGGAGTGTACCACAGGGAGCTCCTGAAGCTTTCTTT.

The V and J genes are TRBV7-2 and TRBJ2-4, with a tentative D call TRBD1 (5 bases). The CDR3 length is 14 residues. The germline CDR1 and CDR2 sequences are SGHTA and FQGNSA. The V gene lost 5 bases and the J gene lost 0 bases, with 8 bases spanning the gap. The CDR3 here is CASSLGLAKNIQYF. For the CDR3, the DNA is TGTGCCAGCAGCCTGGGGCTAGCCAAAAACATTCAGTACTTC.

This rearrangement joins TRBV19 to TRBJ2-7; 9 positions match TRBD1. The germline gives CDR1 LNHDA, CDR2 SQIVND (reference sequence). Trimming removed 6 bases from V and 6 bases from J; junction bases left unmatched: 6. This CDR3 region has 13 residues. The CDR3 DNA is TGTGCCAGTAGATACGGGACAGGGACCGAGCAGTACTTC. Its translation is CASRYGTGTEQYF.

The chain has TRBV29-1 and TRBJ2-2, with 7 positions matching TRBD1. This CDR3 comprises 14 residues. Germline V CDR1 and CDR2: SQVTM, ANQGSEA. The V segment lost 6 bases and the J segment 3 bases; nucleotides outside the gene matches: 7. This CDR3 is CSVLYRGDTGELFF. In nucleotides, the CDR3 is TGCAGCGTCCTCTACAGGGGTGACACCGGGGAGCTGTTTTTT.

V and J are TRBV18 and TRBJ2-3, with D tentatively TRBD1 (6 bases). With 5 bases removed from V and 0 bases from J, the gap between germline ends came to 15 bases. Germline V gene lookup returns CDR1 KGHSH and CDR2 LQKENI. The CDR3 consists of 16 residues. The CDR3 reads CASSKRQASSTDTQYF. For the CDR3, the DNA is TGTGCCAGCTCAAAAAGACAGGCTTCTAGCACAGATACGCAGTATTTT.

This chain connects TRBV2 to TRBJ1-2; 7 bases align to TRBD1. The junction had 10 bases not matched to a gene; V was cut back by 4 bases and J by 8 bases. The CDR3 is 14 residues long. Germline V gives CDR1 SNHLY, CDR2 FYNNEI. The CDR3 region has the DNA TGTGCCAGCAGTGTACAGGGGCTGGTGAAGGGCTACACCTTC. Protein: CASSVQGLVKGYTF.

The rearrangement uses TRBV19 and TRBJ1-1; a possible D gene is TRBD1 (6 bases). CDR3 size: 12 residues. Germline CDR1 LNHDA, CDR2 SQIVND (reference sequence). CDR3 DNA sequence: TGTGGCGACCCGGGACAGAACACTGAAGCTTTCTTT. Translated: CGDPGQNTEAFF.

This chain uses TRBV2 with TRBJ2-1; the match to TRBD1 covers 8 bases. V dropped 10 bases and J dropped 0; count of bases not matched to a gene: 8. This CDR3 region has 15 residues. Germline V gives CDR1 SNHLY, CDR2 FYNNEI. In DNA form, the CDR3 reads TGTGCCACCCATCGACAGGGGAGCTCCTACAATGAGCAGTTCTTC. Protein: CATHRQGSSYNEQFF.